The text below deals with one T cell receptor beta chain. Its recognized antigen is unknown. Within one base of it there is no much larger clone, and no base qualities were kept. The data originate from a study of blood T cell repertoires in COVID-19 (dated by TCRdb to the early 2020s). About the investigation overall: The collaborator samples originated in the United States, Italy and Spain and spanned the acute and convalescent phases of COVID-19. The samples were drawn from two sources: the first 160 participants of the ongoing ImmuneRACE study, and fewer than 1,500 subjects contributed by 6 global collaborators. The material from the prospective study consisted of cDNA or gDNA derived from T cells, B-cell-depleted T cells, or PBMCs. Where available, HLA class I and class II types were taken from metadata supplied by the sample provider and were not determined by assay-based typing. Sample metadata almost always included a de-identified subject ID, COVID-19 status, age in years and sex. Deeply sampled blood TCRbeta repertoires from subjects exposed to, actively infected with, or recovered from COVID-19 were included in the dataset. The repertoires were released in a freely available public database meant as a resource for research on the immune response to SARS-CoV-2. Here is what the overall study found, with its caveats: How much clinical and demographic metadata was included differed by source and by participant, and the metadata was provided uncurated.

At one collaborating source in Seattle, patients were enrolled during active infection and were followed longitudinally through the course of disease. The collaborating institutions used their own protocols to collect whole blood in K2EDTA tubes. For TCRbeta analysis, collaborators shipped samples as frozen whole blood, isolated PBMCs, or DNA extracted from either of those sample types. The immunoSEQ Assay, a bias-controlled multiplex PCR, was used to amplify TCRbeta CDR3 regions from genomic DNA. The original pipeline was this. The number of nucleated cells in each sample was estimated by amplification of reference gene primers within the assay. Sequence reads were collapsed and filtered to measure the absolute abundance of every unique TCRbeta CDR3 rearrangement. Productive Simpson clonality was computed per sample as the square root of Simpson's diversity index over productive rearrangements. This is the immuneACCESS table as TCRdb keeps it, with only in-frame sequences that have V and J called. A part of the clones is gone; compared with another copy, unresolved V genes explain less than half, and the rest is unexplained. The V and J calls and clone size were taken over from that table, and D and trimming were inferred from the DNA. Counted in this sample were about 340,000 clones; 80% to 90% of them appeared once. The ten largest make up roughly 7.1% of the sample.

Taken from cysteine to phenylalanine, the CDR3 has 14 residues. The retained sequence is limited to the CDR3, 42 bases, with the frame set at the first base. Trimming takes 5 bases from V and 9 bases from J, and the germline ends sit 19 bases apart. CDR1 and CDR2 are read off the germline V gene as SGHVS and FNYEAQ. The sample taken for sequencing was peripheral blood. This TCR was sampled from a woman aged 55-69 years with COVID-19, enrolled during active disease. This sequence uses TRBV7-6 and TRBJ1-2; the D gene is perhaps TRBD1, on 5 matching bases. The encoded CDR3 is CASSPAPQGTRYTF. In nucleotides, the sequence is TGTGCCAGCAGCCCCGCCCCTCAGGGTACTCGCTACACCTTC.